The 6 T cell receptor beta chains below come from one sample, sequenced in a study of cytomegalovirus exposure and HLA in healthy donors. PCR involved 60 Vbeta and 13 Jbeta primers. The table came from immunoSEQ multiplex PCR; TCRdb's copy has only in-frame clones and leaves some out. The sample comprises around 110,000 clones, roughly two thirds of which are singletons, and less than 3% rests with the top ten. Sequenced: PBMCs. These receptors were obtained from a female donor in good health and CMV-seronegative.

The V and J genes are TRBV4-3 and TRBJ2-1, with TRBD2 matching 12 bases. This CDR3 is built from 18 residues. Per germline, CDR1 LGHNA and CDR2 YSLEER. The V and J ends lost 7 bases and 0 bases, in that order; junction bases with no gene match: 10. The CDR3 region is CASTSGLAGGSSYNEQFF. CDR3 sequence (DNA): TGCGCCAGCACCTCGGGACTAGCGGGCGGCAGCTCCTACAATGAGCAGTTCTTC.

The rearrangement uses TRBV4-3 and TRBJ1-4, with TRBD1 as a possible D gene (5 bases). The CDR3 extends over 15 amino acids. Trimming cost V 1 base and J 4 bases, with 10 bases left between them. CDR1 is LGHNA and CDR2 is YSLEER in the germline V gene. The CDR3 is CASSQGNRHNEKLFF. In nucleotides, the CDR3 is TGCGCCAGCAGCCAAGGGAACAGGCATAATGAAAAACTGTTTTTT.

The chain has TRBV4-1 and TRBJ2-1, with D hard to call. CDR3 length: 17 residues. V lost 3 bases and J lost 0, with 15 bases in between. CDR1 is MGHRA and CDR2 is YSYEKL in the germline V gene. The CDR3 nucleotides are TGCGCCAGCAGCCATAATACGGTGCTCGACTCCTACAATGAGCAGTTCTTC. This translates into CASSHNTVLDSYNEQFF.

The rearrangement links TRBV21-1 to TRBJ1-3. TRBV21-1 is reported as a pseudogene. The CDR3 extends over 22 amino acids. The CDR3 bases are TGTGCCAGCAGCAAAGCCCACAGCAGAGATATAAAGGCAGCGGGCTCTGGAAACACCATATATTTT. This sequence encodes CASSKAHSRDIKAAGSGNTIYF.

This clone was counted once. J is TRBJ2-2 and V is TRBV5-4, with 11 bases fitting TRBD2. Looked up from germline, CDR1 is SGHNT and CDR2 is YYREEE (reference sequence). The V segment lost 4 bases and the J segment 1 base; nucleotides outside the gene matches: 3. The CDR3 loop spans 16 amino acids. The CDR3 DNA is TGTGCCAGCAGCCGGGGGACTAGCGGGAACACCGGGGAGCTGTTTTTT. Encoded protein: CASSRGTSGNTGELFF.

The V gene is TRBV11-2, the J gene TRBJ2-3, with 8 bases identical to TRBD2. Looked up from germline, CDR1 is SGHAT and CDR2 is FQNNGV. The trim removed 5 bases at V and 2 bases at J, leaving 12 bases unmatched. CDR3 length equals 17 residues. The CDR3 region is CASSPLLLAEDTDTQYF. The CDR3 bases are TGTGCCAGCAGCCCTCTACTACTAGCGGAGGACACAGATACGCAGTATTTT.